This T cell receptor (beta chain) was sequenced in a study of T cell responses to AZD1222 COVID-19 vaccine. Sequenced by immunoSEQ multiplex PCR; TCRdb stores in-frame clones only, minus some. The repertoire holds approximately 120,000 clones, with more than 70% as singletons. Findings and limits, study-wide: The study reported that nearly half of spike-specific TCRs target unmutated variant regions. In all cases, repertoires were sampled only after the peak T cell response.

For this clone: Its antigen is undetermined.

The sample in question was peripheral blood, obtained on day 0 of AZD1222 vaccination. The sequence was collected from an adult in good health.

The CDR3 loop reads CASSPLTSVAYEQYF. In nucleotides, the CDR3 is TGTGCCAGCAGTCCCCTTACTAGCGTAGCCTACGAGCAGTACTTC. This sequence joins TRBV28 and TRBJ2-7, with 7 bases that match TRBD2. J was trimmed by 2 bases and V by 5 bases; bases with no gene match: 9. The CDR3 sequence is 15 residues long. Looked up from germline, CDR1 is MDHEN and CDR2 is SYDVKM.